The rows below give T cell receptor beta chains drawn from one sample of a study of cytomegalovirus exposure and HLA in healthy donors. This table comes from immunoSEQ multiplex PCR, and its TCRdb copy is limited to in-frame clones, with some not included. The repertoire has about 160,000 clones, about 80% of them found once; the top ten carry 9% to 10%. The sequencing sample was made of PBMCs. The origin of the receptors is a young man in good health and CMV-seropositive. Both conserved end residues are trimmed from each CDR3.

CDR3 length,V gene,J gene,CDR3 protein
11,TRBV6-1,TRBJ1-5,ATLITGTGAQH
13,TRBV11-3,TRBJ2-5,ASSQGLASQETQY
14,TRBV19,TRBJ1-2,ASSMSGQGTLYGYT
14,TRBV5-1,TRBJ1-4,ASSLESTGEEEKLF
13,TRBV5-1,TRBJ1-5,ASRQTDRDNQPQH
13,TRBV15,TRBJ1-5,ATSRDAGGSEPQH
12,TRBV7-9,TRBJ2-3,ASTMRGIADTQY
15,TRBV19,TRBJ2-1,ASSKGLAKSSYNEQF
11,TRBV7-8,TRBJ2-7,ASSQGKGHEQY
13,TRBV27,-,ASSRRLAGGVEQY
12,TRBV7-2,TRBJ2-7,ASSLGTSPYEQY
13,TRBV6-6,TRBJ1-4,ASMQKSAWNEKLF
12,TRBV5-1,TRBJ2-7,ASSISGTVYEQY
13,TRBV5-1,TRBJ2-1,ASSLTGGTYNEQF
14,TRBV2,TRBJ1-6,ASSSGQGALNSPLH
13,TRBV9,TRBJ1-5,ASSSDGNSNQPQH